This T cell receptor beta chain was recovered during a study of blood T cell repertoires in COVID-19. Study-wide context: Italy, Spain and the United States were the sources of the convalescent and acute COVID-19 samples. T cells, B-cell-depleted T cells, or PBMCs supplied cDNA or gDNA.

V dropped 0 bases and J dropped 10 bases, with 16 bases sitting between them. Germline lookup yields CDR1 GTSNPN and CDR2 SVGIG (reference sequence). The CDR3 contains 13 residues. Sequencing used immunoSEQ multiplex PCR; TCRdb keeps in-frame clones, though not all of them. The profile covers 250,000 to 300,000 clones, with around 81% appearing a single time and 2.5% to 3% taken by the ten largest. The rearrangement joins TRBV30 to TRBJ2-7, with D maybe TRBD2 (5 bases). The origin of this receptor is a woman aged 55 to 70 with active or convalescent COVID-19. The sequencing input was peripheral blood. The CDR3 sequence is CAWSVITGNLQYF. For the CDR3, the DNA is TGTGCCTGGAGTGTAATCACGGGGAACCTACAGTACTTC.